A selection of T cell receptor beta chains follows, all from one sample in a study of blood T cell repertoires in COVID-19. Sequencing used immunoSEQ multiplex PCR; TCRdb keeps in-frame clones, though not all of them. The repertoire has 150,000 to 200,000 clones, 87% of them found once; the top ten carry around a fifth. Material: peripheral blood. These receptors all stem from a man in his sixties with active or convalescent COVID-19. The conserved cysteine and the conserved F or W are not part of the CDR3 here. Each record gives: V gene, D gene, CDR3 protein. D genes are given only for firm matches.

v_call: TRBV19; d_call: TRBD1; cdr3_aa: ASSNFRQGLNTEAF
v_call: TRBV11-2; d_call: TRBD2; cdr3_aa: ASSLRTNVTSDLIDTQY
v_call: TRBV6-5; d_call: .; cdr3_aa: ASSSQGTGNTIY
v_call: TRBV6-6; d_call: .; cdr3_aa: ASSLEGNTEAF
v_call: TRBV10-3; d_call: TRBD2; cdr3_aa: AISVTGGETGGMLF
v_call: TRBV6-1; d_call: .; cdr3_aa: ASSERGQTLFSL
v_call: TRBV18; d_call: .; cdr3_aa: ASSPGGANVLT
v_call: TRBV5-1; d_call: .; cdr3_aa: ASSLMADYNEQF
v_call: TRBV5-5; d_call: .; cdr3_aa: ASSFDPAYEQY
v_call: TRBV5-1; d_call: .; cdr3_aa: ASSLAGQGRSPLH
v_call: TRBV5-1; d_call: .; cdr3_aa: ASSLGQGTYYNEQF
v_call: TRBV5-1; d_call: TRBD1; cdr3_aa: ASSSQQGGSLPSNYGYT
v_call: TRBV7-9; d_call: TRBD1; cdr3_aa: ASSSPTGGGSYGYT
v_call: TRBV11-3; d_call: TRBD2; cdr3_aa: ASSFGGAPGELF
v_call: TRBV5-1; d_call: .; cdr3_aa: ASRDSSGANVLT
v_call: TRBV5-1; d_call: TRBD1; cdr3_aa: ASRGDRGAKNIQY
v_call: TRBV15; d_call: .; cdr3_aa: ATSEGVGNQPQH
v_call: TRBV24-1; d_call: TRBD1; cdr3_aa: ATSDPQGAGEKLF
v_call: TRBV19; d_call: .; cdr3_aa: ASSSGLNTEAF
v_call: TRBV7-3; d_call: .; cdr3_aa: ASSLGLPTGELF
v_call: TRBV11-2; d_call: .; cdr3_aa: ASRTRTARLSTDTQY
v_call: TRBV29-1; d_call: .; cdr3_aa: SVDRSNTEAF
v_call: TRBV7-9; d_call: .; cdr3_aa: ASSSGQGLVGGYT
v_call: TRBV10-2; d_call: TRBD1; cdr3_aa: ASKPGTDSPLH
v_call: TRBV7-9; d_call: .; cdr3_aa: AHEGANYGYT
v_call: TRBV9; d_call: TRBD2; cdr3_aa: ASSVGEGRFHEQY
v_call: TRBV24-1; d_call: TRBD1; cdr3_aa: ATSDPTGQGTGELF